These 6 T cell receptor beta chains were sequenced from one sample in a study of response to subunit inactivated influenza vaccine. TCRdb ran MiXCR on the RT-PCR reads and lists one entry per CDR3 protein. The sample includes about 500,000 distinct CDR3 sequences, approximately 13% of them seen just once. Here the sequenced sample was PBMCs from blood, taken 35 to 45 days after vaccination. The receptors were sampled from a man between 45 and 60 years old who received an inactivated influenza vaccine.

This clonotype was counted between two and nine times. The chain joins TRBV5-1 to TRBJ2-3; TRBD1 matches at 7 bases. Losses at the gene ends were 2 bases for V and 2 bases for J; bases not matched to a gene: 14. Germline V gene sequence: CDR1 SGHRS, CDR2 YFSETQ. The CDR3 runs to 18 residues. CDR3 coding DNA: TGCGCCAGCAGCTTAACACCCCGAGGGGGACAGCTCACAGATACGCAGTATTTT. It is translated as CASSLTPRGGQLTDTQYF.

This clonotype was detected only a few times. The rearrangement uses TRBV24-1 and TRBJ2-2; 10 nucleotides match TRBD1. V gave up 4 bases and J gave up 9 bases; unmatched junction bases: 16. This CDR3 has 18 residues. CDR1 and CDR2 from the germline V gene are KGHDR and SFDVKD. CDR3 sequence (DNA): TGTGCCACCAGTGAGGGGGGACAGGGGATGTTTCTGCAGCGGGAGCTGTTTTTT. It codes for CATSEGGQGMFLQRELFF.

CDR3 DNA sequence: TGTGCCAGCAGAGAGGATCGGGTGGGAGATACGCAGTATTTT. This translates into CASREDRVGDTQYF. The chain links TRBV3-1 to TRBJ2-3, with no clear D. This CDR3 is 14 amino acids long. The V end was cut by 6 bases, the J end by 5 bases, with 15 bases between. CDR1 is LGHDT and CDR2 is YNNKEL in the germline V gene (reference sequence).

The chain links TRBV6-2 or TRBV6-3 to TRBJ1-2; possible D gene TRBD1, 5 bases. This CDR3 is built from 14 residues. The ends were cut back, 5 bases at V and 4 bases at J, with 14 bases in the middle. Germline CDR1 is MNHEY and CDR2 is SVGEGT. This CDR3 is CASSAWDVFYGYTF. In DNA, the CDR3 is TGTGCCAGCAGTGCCTGGGACGTCTTCTATGGCTACACCTTC.

The CDR3 nucleotides read TGTGCCAGCAGTCGAGCGGGCTCTGGGGCCAACGTCCTGACTTTC. Translation: CASSRAGSGANVLTF. V usage is TRBV28 and J usage is TRBJ2-6; D may be TRBD2 (6 bases). The CDR3 contains 15 residues. The germline gives CDR1 MDHEN, CDR2 SYDVKM. The V and J ends lost 5 bases and 0 bases respectively, with 8 bases between them.

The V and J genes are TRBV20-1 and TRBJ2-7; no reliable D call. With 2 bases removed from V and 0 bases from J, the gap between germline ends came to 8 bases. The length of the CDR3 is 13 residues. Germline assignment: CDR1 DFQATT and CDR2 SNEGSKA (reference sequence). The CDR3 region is CSARFRSSYEQYF. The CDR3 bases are TGCAGTGCTAGATTTCGGAGCTCCTACGAGCAGTACTTC.